This T cell receptor (beta chain) was obtained from a study of cytomegalovirus exposure and HLA in healthy donors. In the study overall: Sequencing of 180 million or so T cells in an earlier analysis found under 120 million unique TCR beta sequences. Early release data held some 79 million unique TCRs from HLA-typed donors. Whole-study findings and limits: 87-base-pair reads could not separate some V segments, including TRBV6-2 and TRBV6-3.

V shed 4 bases and J 4 bases; nucleotides not matched to a gene: 14. Germline CDR1 SGHRS, CDR2 YFSETQ. The CDR3 contains 18 residues. A note on this clone: Its target is not known.

PCR was performed using 60 Vbeta and 13 Jbeta primers. Repertoires were generated with immunoSEQ multiplex PCR, while TCRdb's copy carries only in-frame clones and drops some. The data hold 100,000 to 150,000 clones, with over 60% observed a single time. The V and J genes are TRBV5-1 and TRBJ2-2; the match to TRBD2 covers 9 bases. This TCR was sampled from a man in his sixties in good health and CMV-seropositive. Material: PBMCs. The CDR3 region is CASSQVQSGTSSTGELFF. The CDR3 coding sequence is TGCGCCAGCAGCCAGGTTCAATCCGGGACTAGCTCCACCGGGGAGCTGTTTTTT.